This TCR beta chain is drawn from a study of beta chain features in type 1 diabetes. Study-level information: Age, gender, cell numbers and subset yield matched between patients and controls. Study results and limitations: Patients with Type 1 diabetes showed moderately but significantly shorter TCRB CDR3s in all four CD4+ subsets.

Points on this clone: The antigen remains undetermined.

cDNA synthesis used the whole RNA isolate, giving expressed TCRB sequences. The method was immunoSEQ multiplex PCR; TCRdb's version includes in-frame clones alone and lacks a portion of them. The table shows nearly 700,000 clones, with about an eighth occurring only once. Germline-derived CDR1 and CDR2 are SGHTA and FQGNSA. Trimming stripped 5 bases from V and 10 bases from J, with 21 bases between. The CDR3 runs 15 residues. The TCR comes from a man aged 18 to 35 with type 1 diabetes. The rearrangement links TRBV7-2 to TRBJ2-1, with D possibly matching TRBD1 (5 bases). The sample comprised naive CD4+ T cells from blood. The CDR3 DNA reads TGTGCCAGCAGCCTCCAGCCCGGGCAGGGCGGCGAGCAGTTCTTC. This gives the protein CASSLQPGQGGEQFF.